The rows below give T cell receptor beta chains drawn from one sample of a study of blood T cell repertoires in COVID-19. TCRdb's copy holds only in-frame clones and misses some; the assay was immunoSEQ multiplex PCR. The sample has 50,000 to 75,000 clones, approximately 79% seen once; the top ten hold roughly 22%. The specimen was peripheral blood. The receptors were gathered from a woman of 80 years or more with active or convalescent COVID-19. The CDR3 runs from the conserved cysteine through the conserved F or W. Each record gives: CDR3 length, D gene, V gene, J gene, clone size, CDR3 protein, CDR3 DNA. D genes are given only for firm matches. Clone size is stated in some rows and not others, as once, few, many or a class when expanded.

>15|TRBD1|TRBV5-1|TRBJ2-5|-
CASRTGTAYQETQYF
TGCGCCAGCAGAACCGGGACAGCGTACCAAGAGACCCAGTACTTC
>16|TRBD1|TRBV18|TRBJ1-1|-
CASSTSATGFYTEAFF
TGTGCCAGCTCAACAAGCGCGACAGGGTTTTACACTGAAGCTTTCTTT
>14|TRBD1|TRBV27|TRBJ1-2|-
CASSGTGQLYGYTF
TGTGCCAGCAGTGGTACGGGACAGCTCTATGGCTACACCTTC
>15|-|TRBV19|TRBJ1-1|-
CASSMYRGANTEAFF
TGTGCCAGTAGTATGTATCGGGGAGCGAACACTGAAGCTTTCTTT
>14|-|TRBV11-2|TRBJ1-3|few
CATSITVSGNTIYF
TGTGCCACCTCTATTACAGTCTCTGGAAACACCATATATTTT
>14|-|TRBV9|TRBJ2-7|-
CASSLRDNLYEQYF
TGTGCCAGCAGCCTCCGGGACAACCTTTACGAGCAGTACTTC
>15|TRBD1|TRBV5-1|TRBJ2-7|-
CASSFSGTGNYEQYF
TGCGCCAGCAGCTTTTCCGGGACAGGGAACTACGAGCAGTACTTC
>13|-|TRBV6-5|TRBJ1-2|-
CASTATEGGLVSF
TGTGCCAGCACCGCTACAGAGGGGGGGCTAGTCTCCTTC
>12|-|TRBV6-5|TRBJ2-2|-
CASRLNTGELFF
TGTGCCAGCAGACTCAACACCGGGGAGCTGTTTTTT
>15|-|TRBV11-3|TRBJ1-2|once
CASSLYGSGFVEYTF
TGTGCCAGCAGCTTATATGGTTCCGGGTTCGTGGAATACACCTTC
>15|TRBD2|TRBV3-1/TRBV3-2|TRBJ2-3|-
CASSQNSGVTDTQYF
TGTGCCAGCAGCCAAAATAGCGGGGTCACAGATACGCAGTATTTT
>13|-|TRBV18|TRBJ1-1|once
CASSPPHGGEAFF
TGTGCCAGCTCACCACCACACGGCGGTGAAGCTTTCTTT
>13|-|TRBV11-2|TRBJ1-2|-
CASSSTGHDGYTF
TGTGCCAGCAGCTCCACAGGGCATGATGGCTACACCTTC
>15|TRBD1|TRBV4-1|TRBJ1-4|-
CASSRAQGVDEKLFF
TGCGCCAGCAGCCGAGCCCAGGGGGTGGATGAAAAACTGTTTTTT
>13|-|TRBV10-3|TRBJ2-3|-
CAASLRLADTQYF
TGTGCCGCGTCCTTACGACTAGCAGATACGCAGTATTTT
>18|TRBD1|TRBV24-1|TRBJ2-2|-
CATSDQTGGRINTGELFF
TGTGCCACCAGTGACCAGACAGGGGGACGCATTAACACCGGGGAGCTGTTTTTT
>17|-|TRBV6-1|TRBJ1-3|-
CASSEALDMLTGNTIYF
TGTGCCAGCAGTGAGGCCCTGGACATGTTAACTGGAAACACCATATATTTT
>14|TRBD1|TRBV11-2|TRBJ2-3|-
CASSPGTGTDTQYF
TGTGCCAGCAGCCCCGGGACAGGCACAGATACGCAGTATTTT
>14|-|TRBV27|TRBJ1-1|few
CASRIGRLNTEAFF
TGTGCCAGTAGGATCGGCAGGTTGAACACTGAAGCTTTCTTT
>15|-|TRBV9|TRBJ2-1|-
CASSVVGGARNEQFF
TGTGCCAGCAGCGTAGTGGGGGGGGCCCGAAATGAGCAGTTCTTC
>13|-|TRBV19|TRBJ1-1|-
CASSINGAGDAFF
TGTGCCAGTAGTATAAACGGGGCAGGGGACGCTTTCTTT
>14|TRBD1|TRBV24-1|TRBJ1-4|few
CATRDRGLLEKLFF
TGTGCCACCCGCGACAGGGGATTACTGGAAAAACTGTTTTTT
>13|-|TRBV6-6|TRBJ2-3|-
CASSSIRGDTQYF
TGTGCCAGCAGTTCTATACGGGGAGATACGCAGTATTTT
>12|TRBD1|TRBV6-5|TRBJ2-7|-
CASWTGSGEQYF
TGTGCCAGCTGGACAGGGTCGGGTGAGCAGTACTTC
>19|TRBD1|TRBV29-1|TRBJ1-2|-
CSVETFVPGQGAGGYGYTF
TGCAGCGTTGAAACTTTCGTACCGGGACAGGGGGCGGGTGGCTATGGCTACACCTTC
>12|-|TRBV4-1|TRBJ1-2|-
CASSQAGYGYTF
TGCGCCAGCAGCCAAGCAGGGTATGGCTACACCTTC
>15|TRBD1|TRBV2|TRBJ1-4|few
CASSQQGARGEKLFF
TGTGCCAGCAGTCAACAGGGGGCGCGTGGTGAAAAACTGTTTTTT
>20|-|TRBV3-1/TRBV3-2|TRBJ1-2|-
CASSQDPLVIGQGTNYGYTF
TGTGCCAGCAGCCAAGATCCTCTAGTTATTGGGCAGGGGACTAACTATGGCTACACCTTC
>14|-|TRBV27|TRBJ2-1|few
CASSLNTYYNEQFF
TGTGCCAGCAGTTTAAACACGTACTACAATGAGCAGTTCTTC
>12|TRBD1|TRBV6-5|TRBJ2-2|-
CASETGTGELFF
TGTGCCAGTGAGACAGGGACCGGGGAGCTGTTTTTT
>15|-|TRBV3-1/TRBV3-2|TRBJ2-5|-
CASSGAGAYQETQYF
TGTGCCAGCAGCGGGGCGGGGGCGTACCAAGAGACCCAGTACTTC
>12|TRBD2|TRBV15|TRBJ2-7|-
CATSRRGGEQYF
TGTGCCACCAGCCGGCGGGGGGGCGAGCAGTACTTC
>12|-|TRBV7-9|TRBJ2-2|-
CASSFRTGELFF
TGTGCCAGCAGCTTCCGTACCGGGGAGCTGTTTTTT
>18|TRBD2|TRBV5-1|TRBJ2-1|-
CASSRPDSGGAPYNEQFF
TGCGCCAGCTCGCGGCCTGACAGCGGGGGGGCCCCCTACAATGAGCAGTTCTTC
>14|-|TRBV7-2|TRBJ1-2|-
CASSLDRVSYGYTF
TGTGCCAGCAGCTTAGACAGGGTGTCCTATGGCTACACCTTC
>13|-|TRBV11-3|TRBJ1-1|-
CASSRVFNTEAFF
TGTGCCAGCAGCCGCGTATTTAACACTGAAGCTTTCTTT
>15|-|TRBV23-1|TRBJ1-2|-
CASRVPGVDNYGYTF
TGCGCCAGCAGGGTCCCCGGGGTGGATAACTATGGCTACACCTTC
>13|-|TRBV27|TRBJ1-5|-
CASRRGIRQPQHF
TGTGCCAGCAGGAGGGGGATTCGGCAGCCCCAGCATTTT
>16|TRBD1|TRBV19|TRBJ2-5|-
CASRKGQGLWQETQYF
TGTGCCAGTAGAAAAGGACAGGGGCTTTGGCAAGAGACCCAGTACTTC
>16|-|TRBV11-2|TRBJ1-2|-
CASSLDSGTGPYGYTF
TGTGCCAGCAGCTTAGATAGTGGCACAGGCCCGTATGGCTACACCTTC